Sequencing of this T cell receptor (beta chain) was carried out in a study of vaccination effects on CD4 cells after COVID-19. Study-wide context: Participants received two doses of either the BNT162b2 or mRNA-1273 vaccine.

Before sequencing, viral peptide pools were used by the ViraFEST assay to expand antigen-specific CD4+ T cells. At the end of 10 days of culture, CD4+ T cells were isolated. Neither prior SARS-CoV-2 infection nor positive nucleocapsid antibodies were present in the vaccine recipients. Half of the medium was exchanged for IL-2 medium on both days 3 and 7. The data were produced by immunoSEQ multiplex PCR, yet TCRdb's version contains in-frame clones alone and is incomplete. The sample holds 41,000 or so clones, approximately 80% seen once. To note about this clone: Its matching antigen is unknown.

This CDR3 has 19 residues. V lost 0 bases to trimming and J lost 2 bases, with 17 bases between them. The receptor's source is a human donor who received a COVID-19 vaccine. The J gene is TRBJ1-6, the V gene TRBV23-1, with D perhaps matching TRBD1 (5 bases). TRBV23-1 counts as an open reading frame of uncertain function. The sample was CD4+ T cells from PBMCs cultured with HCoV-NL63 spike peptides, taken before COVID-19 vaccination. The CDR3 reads CASSQSGVGHLPYNSPLHF. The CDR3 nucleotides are TGCGCCAGCAGTCAATCGGGAGTGGGGCACCTGCCCTATAATTCACCCCTCCACTTT.